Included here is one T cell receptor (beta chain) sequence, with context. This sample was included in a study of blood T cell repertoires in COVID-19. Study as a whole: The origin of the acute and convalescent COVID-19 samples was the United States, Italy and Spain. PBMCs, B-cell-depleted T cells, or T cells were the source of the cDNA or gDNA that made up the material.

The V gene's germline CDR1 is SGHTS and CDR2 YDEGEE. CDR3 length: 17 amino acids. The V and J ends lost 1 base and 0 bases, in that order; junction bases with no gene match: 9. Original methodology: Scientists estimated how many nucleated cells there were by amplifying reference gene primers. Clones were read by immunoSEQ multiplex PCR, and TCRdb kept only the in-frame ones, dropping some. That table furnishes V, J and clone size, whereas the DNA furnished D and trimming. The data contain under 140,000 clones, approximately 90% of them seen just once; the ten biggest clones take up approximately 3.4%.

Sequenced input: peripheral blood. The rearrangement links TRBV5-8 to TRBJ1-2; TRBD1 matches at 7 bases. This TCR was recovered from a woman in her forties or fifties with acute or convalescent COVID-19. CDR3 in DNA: TGTGCCAGCAGCTTGAGGACAGGCCTAGGAACTAACTATGGCTACACCTTC. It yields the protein CASSLRTGLGTNYGYTF.